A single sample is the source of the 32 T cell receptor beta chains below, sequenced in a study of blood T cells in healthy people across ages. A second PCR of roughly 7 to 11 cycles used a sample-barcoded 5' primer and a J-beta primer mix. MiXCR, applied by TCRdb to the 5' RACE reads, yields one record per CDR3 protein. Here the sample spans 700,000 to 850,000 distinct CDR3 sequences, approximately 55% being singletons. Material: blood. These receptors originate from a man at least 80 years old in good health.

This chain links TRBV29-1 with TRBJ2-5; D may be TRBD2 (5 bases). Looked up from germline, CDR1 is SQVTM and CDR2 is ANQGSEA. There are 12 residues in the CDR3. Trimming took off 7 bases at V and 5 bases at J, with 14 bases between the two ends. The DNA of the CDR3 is TGCAGCGGGCGGGCAAACAAGGAGACCCAGTACTTC. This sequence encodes CSGRANKETQYF.

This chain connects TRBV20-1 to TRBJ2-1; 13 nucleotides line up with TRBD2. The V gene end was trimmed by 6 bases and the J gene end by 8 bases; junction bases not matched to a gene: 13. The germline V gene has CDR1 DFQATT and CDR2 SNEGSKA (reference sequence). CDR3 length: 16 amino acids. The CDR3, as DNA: TGCAGTGCAAAAGGTGTGGGACTAGCGGGATACCATGAGCAGTTCTTC. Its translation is CSAKGVGLAGYHEQFF.

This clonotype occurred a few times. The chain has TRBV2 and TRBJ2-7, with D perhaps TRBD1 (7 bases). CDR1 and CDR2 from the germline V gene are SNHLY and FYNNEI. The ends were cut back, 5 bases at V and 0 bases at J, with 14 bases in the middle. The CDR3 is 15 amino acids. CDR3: CASSNQGGGSYEQYF. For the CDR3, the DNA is TGTGCCAGCAGTAACCAGGGGGGTGGCTCCTACGAGCAGTACTTC. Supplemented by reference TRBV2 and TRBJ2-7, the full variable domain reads EPEVTQTPSHQVTQMGQEVILRCVPISNHLYFYWYRQILGQKVEFLVSFYNNEISEKSEIFDDQFSVERPDGSNFTLKIRSTKLEDSAMYFCASSNQGGGSYEQYFGPGTRLTVT.

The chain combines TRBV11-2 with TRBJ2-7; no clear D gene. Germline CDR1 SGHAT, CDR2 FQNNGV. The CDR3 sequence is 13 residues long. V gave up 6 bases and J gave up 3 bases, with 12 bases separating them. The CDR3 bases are TGTGCCAGCAGATCCCTCCGCAGCTACGAGCAGTACTTC. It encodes CASRSLRSYEQYF.

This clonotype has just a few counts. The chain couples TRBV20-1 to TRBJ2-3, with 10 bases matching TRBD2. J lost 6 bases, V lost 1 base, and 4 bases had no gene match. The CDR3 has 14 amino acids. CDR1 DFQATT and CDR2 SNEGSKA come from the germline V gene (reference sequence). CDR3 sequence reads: CSARVGTSADTQYF. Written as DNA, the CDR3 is TGCAGTGCTAGAGTCGGGACTAGCGCCGATACGCAGTATTTT.

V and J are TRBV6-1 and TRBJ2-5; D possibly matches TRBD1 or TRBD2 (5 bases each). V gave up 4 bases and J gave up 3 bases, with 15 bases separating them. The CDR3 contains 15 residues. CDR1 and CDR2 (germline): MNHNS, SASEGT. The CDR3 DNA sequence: TGTGCCAGCAGTGTGAACTGGGACGGAGAAGAGACCCAGTACTTC. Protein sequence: CASSVNWDGEETQYF.

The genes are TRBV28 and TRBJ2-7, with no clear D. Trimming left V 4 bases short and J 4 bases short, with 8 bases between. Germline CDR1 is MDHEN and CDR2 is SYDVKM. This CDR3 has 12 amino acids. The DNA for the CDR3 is TGTGCCAGCAGTTCAATTCAATACGAGCAGTACTTC. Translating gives CASSSIQYEQYF.

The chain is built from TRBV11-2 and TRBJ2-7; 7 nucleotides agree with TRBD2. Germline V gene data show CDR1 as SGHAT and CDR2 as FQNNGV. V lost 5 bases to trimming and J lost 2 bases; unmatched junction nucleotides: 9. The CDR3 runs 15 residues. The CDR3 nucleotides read TGTGCCAGCAGCCCTGTTGACGGGAGGCCCTACGAGCAGTACTTC. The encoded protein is CASSPVDGRPYEQYF.

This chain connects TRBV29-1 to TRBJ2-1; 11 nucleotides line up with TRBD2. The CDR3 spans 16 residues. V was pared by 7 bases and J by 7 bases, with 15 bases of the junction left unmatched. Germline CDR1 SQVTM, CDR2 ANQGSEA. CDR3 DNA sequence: TGCAGCGGGGGACTAGCGGAAGGCCCGCCCCTTAATGAGCAGTTCTTC. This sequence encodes CSGGLAEGPPLNEQFF.

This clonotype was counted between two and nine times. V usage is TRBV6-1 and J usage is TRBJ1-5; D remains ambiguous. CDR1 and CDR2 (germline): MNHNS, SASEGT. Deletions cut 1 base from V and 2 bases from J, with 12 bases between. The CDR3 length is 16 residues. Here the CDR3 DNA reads TGTGCCAGCAGTGAAGTCGGGAGTTCCGGCAATCAGCCCCAGCATTTT. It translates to CASSEVGSSGNQPQHF.

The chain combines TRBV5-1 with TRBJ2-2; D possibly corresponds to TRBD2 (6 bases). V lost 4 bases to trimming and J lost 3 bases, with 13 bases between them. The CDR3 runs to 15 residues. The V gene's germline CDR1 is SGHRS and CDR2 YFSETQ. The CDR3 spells CASSPKGGDTGELFF. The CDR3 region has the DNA TGCGCCAGCAGCCCTAAGGGAGGCGACACCGGGGAGCTGTTTTTT.

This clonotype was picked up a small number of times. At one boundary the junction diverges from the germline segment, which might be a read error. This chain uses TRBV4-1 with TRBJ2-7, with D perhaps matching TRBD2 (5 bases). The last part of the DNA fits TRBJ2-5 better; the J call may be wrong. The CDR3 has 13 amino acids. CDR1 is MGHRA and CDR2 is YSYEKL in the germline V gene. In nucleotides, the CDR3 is TGTGCCAGCAGCCAATTACTAGGGGAGACCCAGTACTTC. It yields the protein CASSQLLGETQYF.

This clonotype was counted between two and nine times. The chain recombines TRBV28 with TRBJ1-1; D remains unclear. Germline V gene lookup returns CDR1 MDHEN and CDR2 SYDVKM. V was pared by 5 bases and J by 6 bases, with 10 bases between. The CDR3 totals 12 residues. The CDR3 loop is CASSERVSEAFF. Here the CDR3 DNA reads TGTGCCAGCAGTGAGCGGGTCTCTGAAGCTTTCTTT.

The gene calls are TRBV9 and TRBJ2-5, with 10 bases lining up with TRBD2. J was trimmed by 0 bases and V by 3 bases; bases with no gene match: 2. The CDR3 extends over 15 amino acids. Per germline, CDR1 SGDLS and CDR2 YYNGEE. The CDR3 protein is CASSAGTSDQETQYF. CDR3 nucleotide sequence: TGTGCCAGCAGCGCCGGGACTAGCGACCAAGAGACCCAGTACTTC.

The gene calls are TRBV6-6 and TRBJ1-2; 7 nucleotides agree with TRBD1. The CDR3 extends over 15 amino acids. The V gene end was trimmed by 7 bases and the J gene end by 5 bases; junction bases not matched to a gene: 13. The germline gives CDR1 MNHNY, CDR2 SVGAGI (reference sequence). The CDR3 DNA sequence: TGTGCCAGCATTAGGGGGCTTACCAAGGGGTATGGCTACACCTTC. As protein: CASIRGLTKGYGYTF.

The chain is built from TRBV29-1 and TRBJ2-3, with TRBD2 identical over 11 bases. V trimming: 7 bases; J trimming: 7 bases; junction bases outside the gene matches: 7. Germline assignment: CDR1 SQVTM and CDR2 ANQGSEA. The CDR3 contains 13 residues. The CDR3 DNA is TGCAGCGCCGCTACTAGCGGGAGTAATACGCAGTATTTT. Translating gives CSAATSGSNTQYF.

DNA of the CDR3: TGTGCCACCACCGGGACTAGCGGGAGAGGCGAGCAGTTCTTC. Translation: CATTGTSGRGEQFF. The gene calls are TRBV24-1 and TRBJ2-1, with 14 positions matching TRBD2. CDR3 length equals 14 residues. CDR1 KGHDR and CDR2 SFDVKD come from the germline V gene. Trimming cost V 8 bases and J 10 bases; bases outside gene matches: 6.

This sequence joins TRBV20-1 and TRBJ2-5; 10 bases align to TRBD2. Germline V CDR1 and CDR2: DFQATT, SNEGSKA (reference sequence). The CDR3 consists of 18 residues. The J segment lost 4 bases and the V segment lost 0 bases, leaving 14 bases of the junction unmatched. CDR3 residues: CSARDLKREGTSGETQYF. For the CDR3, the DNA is TGCAGTGCTAGAGATCTGAAGCGGGAGGGCACTAGTGGAGAGACCCAGTACTTC.

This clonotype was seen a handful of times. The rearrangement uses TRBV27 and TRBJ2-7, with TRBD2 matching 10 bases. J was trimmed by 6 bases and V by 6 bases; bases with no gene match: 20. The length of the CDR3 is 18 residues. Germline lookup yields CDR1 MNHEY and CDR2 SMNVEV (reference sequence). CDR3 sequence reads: CASSPLGGAPSGSSEQYF. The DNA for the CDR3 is TGTGCCAGCAGCCCCCTAGGAGGGGCTCCTAGCGGGAGTAGCGAGCAGTACTTC.

The CDR3 reads CASSLAGGLSGANVLTF. CDR3 DNA sequence: TGTGCCAGCAGCTTAGCGGGGGGGCTCTCTGGGGCCAACGTCCTGACTTTC. J is TRBJ2-6 and V is TRBV7-2, with D possibly being TRBD2 (7 bases). CDR3 length equals 17 residues. V was pared by 0 bases and J by 0 bases, with 9 bases between. Germline lookup yields CDR1 SGHTA and CDR2 FQGNSA.

This CDR3 reads CASSPGRNIDTQYF. The CDR3 DNA follows: TGTGCCAGCAGCCCAGGCAGGAATATTGATACGCAGTATTTT. The rearrangement uses TRBV7-3 and TRBJ2-3, with D unresolved. The CDR3 loop spans 14 amino acids. Trimming stripped 5 bases from V and 6 bases from J, with 15 bases between. Germline lookup yields CDR1 SGHTA and CDR2 FQGTGA.

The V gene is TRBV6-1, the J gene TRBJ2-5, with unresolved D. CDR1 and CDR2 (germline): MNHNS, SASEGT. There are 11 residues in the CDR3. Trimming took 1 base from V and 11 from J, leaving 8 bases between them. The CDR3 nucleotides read TGTGCCAGCAGTGAAGTGATGCGGCAGTACTTC. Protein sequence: CASSEVMRQYF.

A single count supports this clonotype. CDR3 nucleotide sequence: TGTGCCATCAGTGAGAGGGCTAGCGGAAGCACAGATACGCAGTATTTT. This translates into CAISERASGSTDTQYF. The rearrangement joins TRBV10-3 to TRBJ2-3, with TRBD2 matching over 7 bases. The germline V gene encodes CDR1 ENHRY and CDR2 SYGVKD. The CDR3 sequence is 16 residues long. V lost 2 bases to trimming and J lost 0 bases; unmatched junction nucleotides: 5.

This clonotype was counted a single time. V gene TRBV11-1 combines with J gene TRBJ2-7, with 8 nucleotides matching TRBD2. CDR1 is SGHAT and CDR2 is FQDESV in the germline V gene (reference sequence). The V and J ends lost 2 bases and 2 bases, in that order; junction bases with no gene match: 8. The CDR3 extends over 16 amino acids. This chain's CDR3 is CASSLREVAGPYEQYF. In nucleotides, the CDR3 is TGTGCCAGCAGCTTAAGGGAAGTAGCGGGACCCTACGAGCAGTACTTC. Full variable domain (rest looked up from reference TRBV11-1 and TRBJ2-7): EAEVAQSPRYKITEKSQAVAFWCDPISGHATLYWYRQILGQGPELLVQFQDESVVDDSQLPKDRFSAERLKGVDSTLKIQPAELGDSAMYLCASSLREVAGPYEQYFGPGTRLTVT.

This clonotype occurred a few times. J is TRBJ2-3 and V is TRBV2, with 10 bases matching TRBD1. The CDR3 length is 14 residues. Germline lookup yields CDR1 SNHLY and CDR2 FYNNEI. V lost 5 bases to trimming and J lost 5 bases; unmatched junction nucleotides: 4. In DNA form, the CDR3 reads TGTGCCAGCAGTCGGACAGGGGGGGTAGATACGCAGTATTTT. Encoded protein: CASSRTGGVDTQYF. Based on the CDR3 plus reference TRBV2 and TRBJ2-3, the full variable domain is EPEVTQTPSHQVTQMGQEVILRCVPISNHLYFYWYRQILGQKVEFLVSFYNNEISEKSEIFDDQFSVERPDGSNFTLKIRSTKLEDSAMYFCASSRTGGVDTQYFGPGTRLTVL.

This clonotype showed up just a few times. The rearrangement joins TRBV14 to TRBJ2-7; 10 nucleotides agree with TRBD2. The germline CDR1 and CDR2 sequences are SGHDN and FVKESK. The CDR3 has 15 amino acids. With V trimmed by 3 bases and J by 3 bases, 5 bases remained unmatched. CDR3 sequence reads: CASSHGLAEYYEQYF. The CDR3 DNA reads TGTGCCAGCAGCCATGGACTAGCGGAGTACTACGAGCAGTACTTC.

CDR3 residues: CASRLNGPYTEAFF. The CDR3 bases are TGCGCCAGCAGACTGAATGGCCCGTACACTGAAGCTTTCTTT. The chain joins TRBV5-1 to TRBJ1-1; unclear D gene. The CDR3 is made up of 14 amino acids. Per the germline V gene, CDR1 is SGHRS and CDR2 is YFSETQ. The V end was cut by 5 bases, the J end by 3 bases, with 14 bases between. Filled out from reference TRBV5-1 and TRBJ1-1, the complete variable domain reads KAGVTQTPRYLIKTRGQQVTLSCSPISGHRSVSWYQQTPGQGLQFLFEYFSETQRNKGNFPGRFSGRQFSNSRSEMNVSTLELGDSALYLCASRLNGPYTEAFFGQGTRLTVV.

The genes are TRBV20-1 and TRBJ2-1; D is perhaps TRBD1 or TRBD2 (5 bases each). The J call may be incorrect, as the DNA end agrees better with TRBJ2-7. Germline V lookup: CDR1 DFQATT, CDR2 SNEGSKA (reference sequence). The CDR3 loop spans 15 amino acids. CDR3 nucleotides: TGCAGTGCTAGCCCTTCCGGGACCGTCTACAATGAGCAGTACTTC. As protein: CSASPSGTVYNEQYF.

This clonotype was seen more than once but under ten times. The CDR3 DNA follows: TGCAGTGCTACTCCGGGACACTCGGGCTACACCTTC. Its protein is CSATPGHSGYTF. The chain has TRBV20-1 and TRBJ1-2, with a weak D call TRBD1 (6 bases). The CDR3 spans 12 residues. The germline CDR1 and CDR2 sequences are DFQATT and SNEGSKA (reference sequence). Between the trimmed V and J ends, which lost 4 bases and 8 bases, there was a span of 14 bases.

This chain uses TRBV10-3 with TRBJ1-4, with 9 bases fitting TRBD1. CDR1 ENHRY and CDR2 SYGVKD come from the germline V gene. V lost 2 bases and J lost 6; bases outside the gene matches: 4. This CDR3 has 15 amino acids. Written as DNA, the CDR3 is TGTGCCATCAGTGAGAGAGGACAGGGGTATGAAAAACTGTTTTTT. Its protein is CAISERGQGYEKLFF.

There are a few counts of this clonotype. The CDR3 is CASSSGQTSGSNNEQFF. The CDR3 DNA sequence: TGTGCCAGCAGCTCGGGACAGACTAGCGGGAGTAACAATGAGCAGTTCTTC. The genes are TRBV5-5 and TRBJ2-1; 12 bases map to TRBD2. The CDR3 spans 17 residues. The germline V gene has CDR1 SGHKS and CDR2 YYEKEE (reference sequence). V trimming: 3 bases; J trimming: 5 bases; junction bases outside the gene matches: 9.

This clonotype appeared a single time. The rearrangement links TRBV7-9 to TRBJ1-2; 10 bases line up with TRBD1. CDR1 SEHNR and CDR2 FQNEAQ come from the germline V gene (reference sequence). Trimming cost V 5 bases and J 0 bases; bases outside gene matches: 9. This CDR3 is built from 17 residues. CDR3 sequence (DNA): TGTGCCAGCAGCCACGACAGGGGGCCCCTAGCTAACTATGGCTACACCTTC. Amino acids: CASSHDRGPLANYGYTF.